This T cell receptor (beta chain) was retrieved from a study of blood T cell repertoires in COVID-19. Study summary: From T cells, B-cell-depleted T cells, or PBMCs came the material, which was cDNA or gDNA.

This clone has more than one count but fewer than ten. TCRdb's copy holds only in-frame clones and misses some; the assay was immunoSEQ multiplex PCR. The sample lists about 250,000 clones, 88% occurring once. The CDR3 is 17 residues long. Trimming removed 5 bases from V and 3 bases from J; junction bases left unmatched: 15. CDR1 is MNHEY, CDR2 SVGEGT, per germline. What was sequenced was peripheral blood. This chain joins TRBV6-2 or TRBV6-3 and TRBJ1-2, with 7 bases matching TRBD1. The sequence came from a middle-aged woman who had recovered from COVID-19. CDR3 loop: CASSGTEGARRDYGYTF. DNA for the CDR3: TGTGCCAGCAGTGGAACTGAGGGGGCCAGGAGGGACTATGGCTACACCTTC.